This T cell receptor beta chain was observed in a study of blood T cell repertoires in COVID-19. The germline V gene has CDR1 LGHDT and CDR2 YNNKEL (reference sequence). This CDR3 is 13 amino acids long. Trimming stripped 2 bases from V and 4 bases from J, with 6 bases between. Authors' data handling: Reference gene primer amplification yielded estimated nucleated cell counts. TCRdb's copy holds only in-frame clones and misses some; the assay was immunoSEQ multiplex PCR. For V, J and clone size, that table is used; D and trimming come from the DNA. The data show fewer than 200,000 clones, roughly 71% seen once. On this clone itself: The sample has other DNA sequences that encode this CDR3 too.

Sequenced: peripheral blood. The TCR originated in a woman aged 80 or over with acute or convalescent COVID-19. The genes are TRBV3-1 (or the pseudogene TRBV3-2) and TRBJ1-5; weak D call: TRBD1 (5 bases). The CDR3 nucleotides are TGTGCCAGCAGCCAACAGGGAAATCAGCCCCAGCATTTT. Translation: CASSQQGNQPQHF.